The rows below give T cell receptor beta chains drawn from one sample of a study of Graves' ophthalmopathy and Graves' hyperthyroidism. TCRdb re-analysed the multiplex PCR reads in MiXCR, keeping a single row per CDR3 protein. The sample has about 740,000 distinct CDR3 sequences, roughly 41% seen once. The sequencing sample was made of peripheral blood. The receptors were gathered from an adult man with Graves' ophthalmopathy. Both conserved end residues are part of each CDR3. The order of the fields is D gene, J gene, V gene, clone size, CDR3 protein, CDR3 DNA. A D gene is named only where the DNA matches it firmly. Size is stated for part of the rows, as once, few or many counts, or as a class when the clone is expanded.

d_gene: TRBD1
j_gene: TRBJ1-6
v_gene: TRBV6-5
abundance: .
CDR3aa: CASSEDLTGRGMNSPLHF
CDR3nt: TGTGCCAGCAGTGAAGATCTGACAGGCAGGGGGATGAATTCGCCCCTCCACTTT

d_gene: TRBD2
j_gene: TRBJ2-5
v_gene: TRBV19
abundance: .
CDR3aa: CASSPWTSKETQYF
CDR3nt: TGTGCCAGTAGCCCCTGGACTAGTAAAGAGACCCAGTACTTC

d_gene: .
j_gene: TRBJ1-1
v_gene: TRBV7-9
abundance: few
CDR3aa: CASSIRGASTEAFF
CDR3nt: TGTGCCAGTAGTATTCGGGGGGCAAGCACTGAAGCTTTCTTT

d_gene: TRBD1
j_gene: TRBJ1-1
v_gene: TRBV10-3
abundance: .
CDR3aa: CAISERTGGGGTEAFF
CDR3nt: TGTGCCATCAGTGAGAGGACAGGGGGGGGGGGCACTGAAGCTTTCTTT

d_gene: .
j_gene: TRBJ1-2
v_gene: TRBV20-1
abundance: .
CDR3aa: CSARASGDYGYTF
CDR3nt: TGCAGTGCTAGGGCCTCAGGGGACTATGGCTACACCTTC

d_gene: TRBD2
j_gene: TRBJ2-5
v_gene: TRBV15
abundance: .
CDR3aa: CATSRDPNLRDIAGETQYF
CDR3nt: TGTGCCACCAGCAGAGACCCCAACCTCAGGGATATAGCGGGAGAGACCCAGTACTTC

d_gene: .
j_gene: TRBJ1-1
v_gene: TRBV12-3/TRBV12-4
abundance: few
CDR3aa: CASSSRTGPGSEAFF
CDR3nt: TGTGCCAGCAGTTCACGAACAGGGCCGGGCTCTGAAGCTTTCTTT

d_gene: .
j_gene: TRBJ1-2
v_gene: TRBV6-1
abundance: few
CDR3aa: CASSQQGTYGYTF
CDR3nt: TGTGCCAGCAGTCAACAGGGAACCTATGGCTACACCTTC

d_gene: .
j_gene: TRBJ2-7
v_gene: TRBV29-1
abundance: .
CDR3aa: CSLTARGNYEQYF
CDR3nt: TGCAGCTTAACCGCTCGCGGCAACTACGAGCAGTACTTC

d_gene: .
j_gene: TRBJ2-5
v_gene: TRBV10-3
abundance: many
CDR3aa: CAITGGQQETQYF
CDR3nt: TGTGCCATCACAGGAGGTCAGCAAGAGACCCAGTACTTC

d_gene: .
j_gene: TRBJ2-3
v_gene: TRBV24-1
abundance: .
CDR3aa: CATSDLERGTQYF
CDR3nt: TGTGCCACCAGTGATTTGGAGCGAGGTACGCAGTATTTT

d_gene: TRBD1
j_gene: TRBJ2-7
v_gene: TRBV29-1
abundance: .
CDR3aa: CSTGGQVHEQYF
CDR3nt: TGCAGCACAGGTGGACAGGTCCACGAGCAGTACTTC

d_gene: TRBD1
j_gene: TRBJ1-2
v_gene: TRBV25-1
abundance: .
CDR3aa: CASSQVGTGNGYTF
CDR3nt: TGCGCCAGCAGCCAAGTCGGGACAGGGAATGGCTACACCTTC

d_gene: .
j_gene: TRBJ1-2
v_gene: TRBV20-1
abundance: few
CDR3aa: CSAAWEPTNYGYTF
CDR3nt: TGCAGTGCTGCGTGGGAGCCGACTAACTATGGCTACACCTTC

d_gene: .
j_gene: TRBJ1-5
v_gene: TRBV5-5
abundance: .
CDR3aa: CASRGTLNSRQPQHF
CDR3nt: TGTGCCAGCAGGGGCACTCTCAATAGTCGTCAGCCCCAGCATTTT